A selection of T cell receptor beta chains follows, all from one sample in a study of T cell clonotyping in hematopoietic cell transplantation. Measured with immunoSEQ multiplex PCR; TCRdb has only the in-frame clones, and not every one. Of under 10,000 clones listed, around 85% are singletons. The sample in question was PBMCs, obtained 180 days after allogeneic stem cell transplant. These TCRs come from a human patient who had an allogeneic stem cell transplant, so the T cells may come from the graft donor. The donor label of this sample is uncertain. Some clones in this sample may be carry-over from other donors' samples. The CDR3 runs from the conserved cysteine through the conserved F or W. The D gene is left open where the match is weak. Where a row states a size, it is once, few, many or the class of an expanded clone; other rows omit it.

clone size: NA; J gene: TRBJ1-6; D gene: TRBD1; V gene: TRBV6-6; CDR3 DNA: TGTGCCAGTCGACAGGGCCCGGGTAATTCACCCCTCCACTTT; CDR3 protein: CASRQGPGNSPLHF
clone size: NA; J gene: TRBJ1-4; D gene: NA; V gene: TRBV19; CDR3 DNA: TGTGCCAGTAGTCCAACAAATGAAAAACTGTTTTTT; CDR3 protein: CASSPTNEKLFF
clone size: NA; J gene: TRBJ1-1; D gene: NA; V gene: TRBV27; CDR3 DNA: TGTGCCAGCAGTCTCTCGGGACCTATGCGTGAAGCTTTCTTT; CDR3 protein: CASSLSGPMREAFF
clone size: once; J gene: TRBJ2-7; D gene: NA; V gene: TRBV10-3; CDR3 DNA: TGTGCCATCAGTGAGTCGGCGGTTTTTTCCTACGAGCAGTACTTC; CDR3 protein: CAISESAVFSYEQYF
clone size: NA; J gene: TRBJ1-2; D gene: NA; V gene: TRBV19; CDR3 DNA: TGTGCCAGTAGTATAGATCTACTGATGGCGCCAAACTATGGCTACACCTTC; CDR3 protein: CASSIDLLMAPNYGYTF
clone size: NA; J gene: TRBJ2-1; D gene: NA; V gene: TRBV29-1; CDR3 DNA: TGCAGCGTCCAACTTGTCGGGAATGAGCAGTTCTTC; CDR3 protein: CSVQLVGNEQFF
clone size: NA; J gene: TRBJ1-2; D gene: NA; V gene: TRBV7-9; CDR3 DNA: TGTGCCAGCAGCCCGACCTACGCCAGGGATAAGAAGGGCGGCTACACCTTC; CDR3 protein: CASSPTYARDKKGGYTF
clone size: NA; J gene: TRBJ2-5; D gene: NA; V gene: TRBV2; CDR3 DNA: TGTGCCAGAGGGGGGTGGCCAGAGACCCAGTACTTC; CDR3 protein: CARGGWPETQYF
clone size: NA; J gene: TRBJ1-1; D gene: NA; V gene: TRBV15; CDR3 DNA: TGTGCCACCAGCAGAGACAGGCCAACGAATGAAGCTTTCTTT; CDR3 protein: CATSRDRPTNEAFF
clone size: NA; J gene: TRBJ2-6; D gene: NA; V gene: TRBV5-5; CDR3 DNA: TGTGCCAGCAGCTTGGAGTTGTCCAGCAGCTCTGGGGCCAACGTCCTGACTTTC; CDR3 protein: CASSLELSSSSGANVLTF
clone size: NA; J gene: TRBJ2-5; D gene: TRBD1; V gene: TRBV14; CDR3 DNA: TGTGCCAGCAGCCCCTGGACAGGAATCCAAGAGACCCAGTACTTC; CDR3 protein: CASSPWTGIQETQYF
clone size: NA; J gene: TRBJ2-7; D gene: TRBD2; V gene: TRBV4-2; CDR3 DNA: TGTGCCAGCAGCCAAGATTTTAATAGCGGGGCCTACGAGCAGTACTTC; CDR3 protein: CASSQDFNSGAYEQYF
clone size: NA; J gene: TRBJ2-7; D gene: NA; V gene: TRBV7-2; CDR3 DNA: TGTGCCAGCAGCCTCCACTATGGGGCGATGGAGCAGTACTTC; CDR3 protein: CASSLHYGAMEQYF
clone size: NA; J gene: TRBJ2-1; D gene: NA; V gene: TRBV7-2; CDR3 DNA: TGTGCCAGCAGCTTAGTTAACTACAATGAGCAGTTCTTC; CDR3 protein: CASSLVNYNEQFF
clone size: NA; J gene: TRBJ2-2; D gene: NA; V gene: TRBV15; CDR3 DNA: TGTGCCACCAGCACTGTTCGGGCGCAAGGGGAGCTGTTTTTT; CDR3 protein: CATSTVRAQGELFF
clone size: NA; J gene: TRBJ2-1; D gene: TRBD2; V gene: TRBV11-3; CDR3 DNA: TGTGCCAGCAGCTTAGGAGCGGGACTAGCGGGGGCAATCTCCTACAATGAGCAGTTCTTC; CDR3 protein: CASSLGAGLAGAISYNEQFF
clone size: NA; J gene: TRBJ1-5; D gene: NA; V gene: TRBV6-6; CDR3 DNA: TGTGCCAGCAGTTACTCAAAGGGATCAGCCCCCCAGCATTTT; CDR3 protein: CASSYSKGSAPQHF
clone size: NA; J gene: TRBJ2-2; D gene: NA; V gene: TRBV5-4; CDR3 DNA: TGTGCCAGCAGCTTCGACGTTCCGGGCACCGGGGAGCTGTTTTTT; CDR3 protein: CASSFDVPGTGELFF
clone size: NA; J gene: TRBJ2-7; D gene: TRBD1; V gene: TRBV18; CDR3 DNA: TGTGCCAGCTCACCATCCGGGACAGGCCGCTACGAGCAGTACTTC; CDR3 protein: CASSPSGTGRYEQYF
clone size: medium-sized; J gene: TRBJ1-4; D gene: NA; V gene: TRBV18; CDR3 DNA: TGTGCCAGCTCACACCAGACTAATGAAAAACTGTTTTTT; CDR3 protein: CASSHQTNEKLFF
clone size: NA; J gene: TRBJ1-6; D gene: NA; V gene: TRBV7-8; CDR3 DNA: TGTGCCAGCACCCACAGGGCCGATTCACCCCTCCACTTT; CDR3 protein: CASTHRADSPLHF
clone size: NA; J gene: TRBJ2-7; D gene: TRBD2; V gene: TRBV7-8; CDR3 DNA: TGTGCCAGCAGCTTAGTGGCTCATAGCGGGGTCAACGAGCAGTACTTC; CDR3 protein: CASSLVAHSGVNEQYF
clone size: NA; J gene: TRBJ1-1; D gene: NA; V gene: TRBV2; CDR3 DNA: TGTGCCAGCGCGTACAACACTGAAGCTTTCTTT; CDR3 protein: CASAYNTEAFF
clone size: NA; J gene: TRBJ1-4; D gene: TRBD1; V gene: TRBV6-5; CDR3 DNA: TGTGCCAGCAGTTACCGGACAGGGGGTCAGGAAAAACTGTTTTTT; CDR3 protein: CASSYRTGGQEKLFF
clone size: NA; J gene: TRBJ2-4; D gene: TRBD1; V gene: TRBV19; CDR3 DNA: TGTGCCAGTAGTATCAGAGAGGGGGCGCGTTCCAAAAACATTCAGTACTTC; CDR3 protein: CASSIREGARSKNIQYF
clone size: NA; J gene: TRBJ1-5; D gene: NA; V gene: TRBV11-2; CDR3 DNA: TGTGCCAGCAGCTCGATGGAGCGAAATCAGCCCCAGCATTTT; CDR3 protein: CASSSMERNQPQHF
clone size: NA; J gene: TRBJ2-2; D gene: NA; V gene: TRBV5-6; CDR3 DNA: TGTGCCAGCAGTTGGCCCCCAGGGACCGGGGAGCTGTTTTTT; CDR3 protein: CASSWPPGTGELFF
clone size: few; J gene: TRBJ2-4; D gene: NA; V gene: TRBV28; CDR3 DNA: TGTGCCAGCAGTTTCGATGACAGCTTGAAAAACATTCAGTACTTC; CDR3 protein: CASSFDDSLKNIQYF
clone size: NA; J gene: TRBJ1-2; D gene: NA; V gene: TRBV2; CDR3 DNA: TGTGCCAGCAGTTCCAGCAACTATGGCTACACCTTC; CDR3 protein: CASSSSNYGYTF
clone size: NA; J gene: TRBJ2-1; D gene: NA; V gene: TRBV7-9; CDR3 DNA: TGTGCCAGCAGCTTGACGGGCAATGAGCAGTTCTTC; CDR3 protein: CASSLTGNEQFF
clone size: NA; J gene: TRBJ1-2; D gene: NA; V gene: TRBV5-1; CDR3 DNA: TGCGCCAGCAGCCCCGACCCCAGTCTCTATGGCTACACCTTC; CDR3 protein: CASSPDPSLYGYTF
clone size: NA; J gene: TRBJ1-2; D gene: NA; V gene: TRBV7-9; CDR3 DNA: TGTGCCAGCAGCTTAGTAGATGGCTACACCTTC; CDR3 protein: CASSLVDGYTF
clone size: NA; J gene: TRBJ2-7; D gene: TRBD2; V gene: TRBV18; CDR3 DNA: TGTGCCAGCTCACTGCGGGAGGAGTCCTACGAGCAGTACTTC; CDR3 protein: CASSLREESYEQYF
clone size: NA; J gene: TRBJ1-5; D gene: NA; V gene: TRBV5-5; CDR3 DNA: TGTGCCAGCAGCTTATTGGGGCCTCATAGCAATCAGCCCCAGCATTTT; CDR3 protein: CASSLLGPHSNQPQHF
clone size: NA; J gene: TRBJ2-7; D gene: TRBD2; V gene: TRBV19; CDR3 DNA: TGTGCCAGTAGTAGCGGGGGGGGCTCCTACGAGCAGTACTTC; CDR3 protein: CASSSGGGSYEQYF
clone size: NA; J gene: TRBJ2-7; D gene: TRBD2; V gene: TRBV29-1; CDR3 DNA: TGCAGCGTTGAAGAGCGGGGGGCTCCCTACGAGCAGTACTTC; CDR3 protein: CSVEERGAPYEQYF
clone size: NA; J gene: TRBJ1-6; D gene: NA; V gene: TRBV15; CDR3 DNA: TGTGCCACCAGCAGGTTTATCTCTGATAATTCACCCCTCCACTTT; CDR3 protein: CATSRFISDNSPLHF
clone size: once; J gene: TRBJ2-1; D gene: TRBD1; V gene: TRBV7-9; CDR3 DNA: TGTGCCAGCAGCTCACAGGGGGCTATCGGCAATGAGCAGTTCTTC; CDR3 protein: CASSSQGAIGNEQFF
clone size: few; J gene: TRBJ1-2; D gene: NA; V gene: TRBV28; CDR3 DNA: TGTGCCAGCAGGCCTCAGGGGAACTATGGCTACACCTTC; CDR3 protein: CASRPQGNYGYTF
clone size: once; J gene: TRBJ1-3; D gene: NA; V gene: TRBV5-5; CDR3 DNA: TGTGCCAGCAGCTTAGGTTATGGGCCCGACTCTGGAAACACCATATATTTT; CDR3 protein: CASSLGYGPDSGNTIYF
clone size: once; J gene: TRBJ1-1; D gene: NA; V gene: TRBV9; CDR3 DNA: TGTGCCAGCAGCGGTCCGAACACTGAAGCTTTCTTT; CDR3 protein: CASSGPNTEAFF
clone size: NA; J gene: TRBJ2-7; D gene: TRBD1; V gene: TRBV28; CDR3 DNA: TGTGCCAGCATCGGCGGACCCGGGACAGGGGGACGCGAGCAGTACTTC; CDR3 protein: CASIGGPGTGGREQYF
clone size: NA; J gene: TRBJ1-3; D gene: NA; V gene: TRBV6-5; CDR3 DNA: TGTGCCAGCAGTTCTACGCGAGCGGGAAACACCATATATTTT; CDR3 protein: CASSSTRAGNTIYF
clone size: NA; J gene: TRBJ2-7; D gene: NA; V gene: TRBV5-6; CDR3 DNA: TGTGCCAGCAGCCTCATCGATTACGAGCAGTACTTC; CDR3 protein: CASSLIDYEQYF
clone size: few; J gene: TRBJ2-7; D gene: TRBD1; V gene: TRBV4-1; CDR3 DNA: TGCGCCAGCAGCCAAGCGGGACAGGTAGCCTCCTACGAGCAGTACTTC; CDR3 protein: CASSQAGQVASYEQYF
clone size: NA; J gene: TRBJ1-1; D gene: TRBD1; V gene: TRBV27; CDR3 DNA: TGTGCCAGCAGGCTACAGGGGGCTAGGACTGAAGCTTTCTTT; CDR3 protein: CASRLQGARTEAFF
clone size: NA; J gene: TRBJ2-5; D gene: NA; V gene: TRBV5-1; CDR3 DNA: TGCGCCAGCAGCCGCGCGGGGACCATCGAGACCCAGTACTTC; CDR3 protein: CASSRAGTIETQYF
clone size: NA; J gene: TRBJ1-2; D gene: NA; V gene: TRBV11-2; CDR3 DNA: TGTGCCAGCACGATAGACACACTAGGGTATGGCTACACCTTC; CDR3 protein: CASTIDTLGYGYTF
clone size: NA; J gene: TRBJ2-2; D gene: NA; V gene: TRBV19; CDR3 DNA: TGTGCCAGCCATTGGGGGGCCGGGGAGCTGTTTTTT; CDR3 protein: CASHWGAGELFF
clone size: once; J gene: TRBJ1-1; D gene: NA; V gene: TRBV29-1; CDR3 DNA: TGCAGCGTCGCCCAGGGGAACACTGAAGCTTTCTTT; CDR3 protein: CSVAQGNTEAFF
clone size: NA; J gene: TRBJ1-6; D gene: NA; V gene: TRBV2; CDR3 DNA: TGTGCCAGCAGTGCTGGGGTGGGTTCACCCCTCCACTTT; CDR3 protein: CASSAGVGSPLHF
clone size: NA; J gene: TRBJ2-2; D gene: NA; V gene: TRBV30; CDR3 DNA: TGTGCCTGGAATCCCCAGAACACCGGGGAGCTGTTTTTT; CDR3 protein: CAWNPQNTGELFF
clone size: NA; J gene: TRBJ1-1; D gene: NA; V gene: TRBV5-1; CDR3 DNA: TGCGCCAGCAACTTTGGGGGGATGAACACTGAAGCTTTCTTT; CDR3 protein: CASNFGGMNTEAFF
clone size: NA; J gene: TRBJ1-5; D gene: NA; V gene: TRBV19; CDR3 DNA: TGTGCCAGTAGTTCAGGGAGCAATCAGCCCCAGCATTTT; CDR3 protein: CASSSGSNQPQHF